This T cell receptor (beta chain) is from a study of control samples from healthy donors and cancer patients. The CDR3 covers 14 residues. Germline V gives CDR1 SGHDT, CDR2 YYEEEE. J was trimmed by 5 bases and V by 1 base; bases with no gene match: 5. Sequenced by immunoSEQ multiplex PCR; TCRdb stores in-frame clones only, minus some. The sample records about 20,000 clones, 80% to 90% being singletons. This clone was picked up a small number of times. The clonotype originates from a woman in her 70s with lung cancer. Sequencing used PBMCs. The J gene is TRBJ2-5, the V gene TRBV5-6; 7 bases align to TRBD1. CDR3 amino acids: CASSLTGAFETQYF. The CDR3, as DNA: TGTGCCAGCAGCTTGACAGGGGCTTTCGAGACCCAGTACTTC.